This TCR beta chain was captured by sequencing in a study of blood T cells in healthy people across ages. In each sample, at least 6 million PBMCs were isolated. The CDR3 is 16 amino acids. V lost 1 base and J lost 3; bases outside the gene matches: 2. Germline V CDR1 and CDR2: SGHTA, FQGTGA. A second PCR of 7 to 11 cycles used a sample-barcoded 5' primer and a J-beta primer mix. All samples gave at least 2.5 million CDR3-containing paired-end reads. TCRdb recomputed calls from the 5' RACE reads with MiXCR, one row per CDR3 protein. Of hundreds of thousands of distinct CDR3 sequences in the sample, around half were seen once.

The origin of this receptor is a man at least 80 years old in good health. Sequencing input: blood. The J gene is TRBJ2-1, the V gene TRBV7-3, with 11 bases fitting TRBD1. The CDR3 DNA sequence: TGTGCCAGCAGCTTAAGTGGGACAGGGGGCTACAATGAGCAGTTCTTC. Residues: CASSLSGTGGYNEQFF. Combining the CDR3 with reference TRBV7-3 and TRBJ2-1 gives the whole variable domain GAGVSQTPSNKVTEKGKYVELRCDPISGHTALYWYRQSLGQGPEFLIYFQGTGAADDSGLPNDRFFAVRPEGSVSTLKIQRTERGDSAVYLCASSLSGTGGYNEQFFGPGTRLTVL.